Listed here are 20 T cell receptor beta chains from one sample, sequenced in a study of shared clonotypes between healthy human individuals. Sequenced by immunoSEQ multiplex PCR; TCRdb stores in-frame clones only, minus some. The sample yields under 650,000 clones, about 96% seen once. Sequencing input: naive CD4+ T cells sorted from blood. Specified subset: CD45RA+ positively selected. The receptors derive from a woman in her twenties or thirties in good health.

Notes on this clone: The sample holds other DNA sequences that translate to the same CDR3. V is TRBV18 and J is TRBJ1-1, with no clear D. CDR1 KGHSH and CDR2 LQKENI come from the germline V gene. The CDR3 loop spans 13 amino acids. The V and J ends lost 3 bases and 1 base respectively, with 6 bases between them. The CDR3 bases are TGTGCCAGCTCACCCCTGGAGAACACTGAAGCTTTCTTT. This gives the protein CASSPLENTEAFF.

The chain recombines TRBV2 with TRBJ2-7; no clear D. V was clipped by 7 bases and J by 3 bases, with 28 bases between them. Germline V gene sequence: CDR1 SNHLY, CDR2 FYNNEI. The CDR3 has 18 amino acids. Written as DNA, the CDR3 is TGTGCCAGCAAGGTCTATCCTCGAACGACCAGCCAATTCTACGAGCAGTACTTC. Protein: CASKVYPRTTSQFYEQYF.

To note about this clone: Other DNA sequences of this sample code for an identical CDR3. CDR3 loop: CASSPGQYEQYF. DNA for the CDR3: TGTGCCAGCAGCCCTGGTCAATACGAGCAGTACTTC. The J gene is TRBJ2-7, the V gene TRBV28, with D uncertain. Germline V gives CDR1 MDHEN, CDR2 SYDVKM. CDR3 length: 12 amino acids. V dropped 6 bases and J dropped 4 bases, with 10 bases sitting between them.

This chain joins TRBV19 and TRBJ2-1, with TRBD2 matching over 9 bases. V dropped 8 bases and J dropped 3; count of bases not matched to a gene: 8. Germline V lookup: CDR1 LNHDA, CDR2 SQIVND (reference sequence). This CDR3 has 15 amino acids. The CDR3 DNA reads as TGTGCCAGTCCCGTCTGCGGGAGGGACTACAATGAGCAGTTCTTC. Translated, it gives CASPVCGRDYNEQFF.

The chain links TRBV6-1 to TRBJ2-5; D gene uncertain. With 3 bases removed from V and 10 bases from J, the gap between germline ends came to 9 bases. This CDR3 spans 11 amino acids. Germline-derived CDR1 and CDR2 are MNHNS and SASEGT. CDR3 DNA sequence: TGTGCCAGCAGTGAGAACTTGAGCCAGTACTTC. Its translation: CASSENLSQYF.

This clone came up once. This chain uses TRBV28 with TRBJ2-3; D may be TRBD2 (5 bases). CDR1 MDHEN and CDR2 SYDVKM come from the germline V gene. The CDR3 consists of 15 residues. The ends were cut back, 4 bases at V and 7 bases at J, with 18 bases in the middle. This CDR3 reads CASSSHPEAPNTQYF. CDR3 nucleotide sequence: TGTGCCAGCAGTTCCCATCCGGAGGCACCCAATACGCAGTATTTT.

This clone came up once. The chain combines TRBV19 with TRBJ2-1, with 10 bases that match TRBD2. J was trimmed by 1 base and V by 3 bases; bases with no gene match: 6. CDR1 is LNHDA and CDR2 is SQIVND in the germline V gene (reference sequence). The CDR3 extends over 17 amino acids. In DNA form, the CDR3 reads TGTGCCAGTAGTATGGGCGGACTAGCGGATTCCTACAATGAGCAGTTCTTC. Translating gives CASSMGGLADSYNEQFF.

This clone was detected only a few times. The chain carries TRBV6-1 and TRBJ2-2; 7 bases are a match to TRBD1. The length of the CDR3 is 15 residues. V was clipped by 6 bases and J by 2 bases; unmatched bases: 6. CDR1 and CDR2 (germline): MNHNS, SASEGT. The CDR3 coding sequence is TGTGCCAGCAGATATTACAGGGGAAACACCGGGGAGCTGTTTTTT. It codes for CASRYYRGNTGELFF.

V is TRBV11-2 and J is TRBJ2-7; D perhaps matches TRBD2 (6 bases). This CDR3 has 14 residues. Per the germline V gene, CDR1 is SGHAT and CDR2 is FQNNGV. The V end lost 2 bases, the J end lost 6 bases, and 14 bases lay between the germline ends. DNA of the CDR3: TGTGCCAGCAGCTTACTGCGGAGGGCCAGCGAGCAGTACTTC. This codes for CASSLLRRASEQYF. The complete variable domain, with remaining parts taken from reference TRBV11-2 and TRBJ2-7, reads EAGVAQSPRYKIIEKRQSVAFWCNPISGHATLYWYQQILGQGPKLLIQFQNNGVVDDSQLPKDRFSAERLKGVDSTLKIQPAKLEDSAVYLCASSLLRRASEQYFGPGTRLTVT.

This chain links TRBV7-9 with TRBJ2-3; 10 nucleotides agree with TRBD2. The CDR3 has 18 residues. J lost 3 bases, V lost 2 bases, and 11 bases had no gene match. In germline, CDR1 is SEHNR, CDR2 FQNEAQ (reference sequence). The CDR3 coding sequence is TGTGCCAGCAGCTTACTTTGGACTAGCGGCGTGGTGACAGATACGCAGTATTTT. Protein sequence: CASSLLWTSGVVTDTQYF.

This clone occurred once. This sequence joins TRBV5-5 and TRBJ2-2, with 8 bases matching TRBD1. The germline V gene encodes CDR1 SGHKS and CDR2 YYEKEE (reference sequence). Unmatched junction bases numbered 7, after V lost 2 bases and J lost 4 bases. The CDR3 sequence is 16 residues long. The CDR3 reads CASSFYQGASTGELFF. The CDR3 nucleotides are TGTGCCAGCAGCTTCTACCAGGGGGCGAGCACCGGGGAGCTGTTTTTT. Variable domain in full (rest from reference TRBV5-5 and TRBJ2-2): DAGVTQSPTHLIKTRGQQVTLRCSPISGHKSVSWYQQVLGQGPQFIFQYYEKEERGRGNFPDRFSARQFPNYSSELNVNALLLGDSALYLCASSFYQGASTGELFFGEGSRLTVL.

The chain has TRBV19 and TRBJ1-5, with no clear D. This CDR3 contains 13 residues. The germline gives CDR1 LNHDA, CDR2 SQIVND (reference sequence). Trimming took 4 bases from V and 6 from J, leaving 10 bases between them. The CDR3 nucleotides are TGTGCCAGTAGTAATTCGGACGGTCAGCCCCAGCATTTT. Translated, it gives CASSNSDGQPQHF. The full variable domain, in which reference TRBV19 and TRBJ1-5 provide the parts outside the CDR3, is DGGITQSPKYLFRKEGQNVTLSCEQNLNHDAMYWYRQDPGQGLRLIYYSQIVNDFQKGDIAEGYSVSREKKESFPLTVTSAQKNPTAFYLCASSNSDGQPQHFGDGTRLSIL.

The CDR3 protein is CASSLGENTEAFF. The DNA of the CDR3 is TGTGCCAGCAGCTTAGGAGAGAACACTGAAGCTTTCTTT. V is TRBV7-2 and J is TRBJ1-1; D call uncertain. Germline CDR1 and CDR2: SGHTA and FQGNSA. Deletions cut 1 base from V and 1 base from J, with 4 bases between. CDR3 length equals 13 residues.

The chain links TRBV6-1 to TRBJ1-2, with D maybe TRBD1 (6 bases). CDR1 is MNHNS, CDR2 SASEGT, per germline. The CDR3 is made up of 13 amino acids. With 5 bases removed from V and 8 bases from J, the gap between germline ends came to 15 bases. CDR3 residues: CASSPDRSAGYTF. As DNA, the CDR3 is TGTGCCAGCAGTCCGGACAGATCGGCCGGCTACACCTTC.

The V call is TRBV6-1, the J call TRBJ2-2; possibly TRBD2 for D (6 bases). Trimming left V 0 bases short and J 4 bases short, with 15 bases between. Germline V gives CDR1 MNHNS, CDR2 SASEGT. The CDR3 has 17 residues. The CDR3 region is CASSEAYLARLTGELFF. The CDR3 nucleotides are TGTGCCAGCAGTGAAGCTTACCTAGCGAGACTCACCGGGGAGCTGTTTTTT.

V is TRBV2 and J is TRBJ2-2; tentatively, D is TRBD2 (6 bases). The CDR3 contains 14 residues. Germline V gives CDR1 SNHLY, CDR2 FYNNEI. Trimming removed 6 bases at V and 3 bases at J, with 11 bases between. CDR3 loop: CASRNRDYTGELFF. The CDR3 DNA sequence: TGTGCCAGCAGAAACCGGGACTACACCGGGGAGCTGTTTTTT.

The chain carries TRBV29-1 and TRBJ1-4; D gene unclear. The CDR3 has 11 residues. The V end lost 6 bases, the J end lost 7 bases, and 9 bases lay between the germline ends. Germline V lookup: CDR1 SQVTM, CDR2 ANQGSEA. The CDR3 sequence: CSVWVFEKLFF. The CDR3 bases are TGCAGCGTGTGGGTTTTTGAAAAACTGTTTTTT.

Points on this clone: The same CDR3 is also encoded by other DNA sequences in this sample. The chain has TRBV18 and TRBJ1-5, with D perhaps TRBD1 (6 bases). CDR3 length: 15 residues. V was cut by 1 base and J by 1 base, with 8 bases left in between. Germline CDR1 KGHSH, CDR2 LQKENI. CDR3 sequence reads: CASSPQGGSNQPQHF. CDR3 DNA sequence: TGTGCCAGCTCACCACAGGGGGGAAGCAATCAGCCCCAGCATTTT. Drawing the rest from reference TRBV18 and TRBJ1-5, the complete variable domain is NAGVMQNPRHLVRRRGQEARLRCSPMKGHSHVYWYRQLPEEGLKFMVYLQKENIIDESGMPKERFSAEFPKEGPSILRIQQVVRGDSAAYFCASSPQGGSNQPQHFGDGTRLSIL.

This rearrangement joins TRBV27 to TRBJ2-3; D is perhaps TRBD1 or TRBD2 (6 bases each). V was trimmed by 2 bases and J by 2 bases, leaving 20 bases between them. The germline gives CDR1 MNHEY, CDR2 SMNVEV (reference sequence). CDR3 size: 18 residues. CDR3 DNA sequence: TGTGCCAGCAGTTTAACCGCCCACCGGAGGGGGACCACAGATACGCAGTATTTT. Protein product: CASSLTAHRRGTTDTQYF.

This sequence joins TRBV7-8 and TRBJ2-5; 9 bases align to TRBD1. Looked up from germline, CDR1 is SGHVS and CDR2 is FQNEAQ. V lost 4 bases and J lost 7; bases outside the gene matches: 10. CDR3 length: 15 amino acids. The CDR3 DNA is TGTGCCAGCAGCTCCGCGGGACAGGGATGGGGGACCCAGTACTTC. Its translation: CASSSAGQGWGTQYF. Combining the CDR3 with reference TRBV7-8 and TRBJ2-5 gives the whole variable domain GAGVSQSPRYKVAKRGQDVALRCDPISGHVSLFWYQQALGQGPEFLTYFQNEAQLDKSGLPSDRFFAERPEGSVSTLKIQRTQQEDSAVYLCASSSAGQGWGTQYFGPGTRLLVL.